This TCR beta chain is from a study of Graves' ophthalmopathy and Graves' hyperthyroidism. PBMCs stemmed from 7.5 to 10 ml of fresh peripheral blood. CDR3 regions of TCR beta were amplified from RNA transcripts. RT-PCR in the first round used HTBI primers; a second-round multiplex PCR followed. TCRdb reanalysed the multiplex PCR reads using MiXCR and keeps one entry per CDR3 protein. The repertoire holds approximately 700,000 distinct CDR3 sequences, with roughly 39% as singletons. This clonotype showed up many times. Trimming cost V 2 bases and J 5 bases, with 6 bases left between them. CDR1 WSHSY and CDR2 SAAADI come from the germline V gene. The CDR3 loop spans 12 amino acids.

What was sequenced was peripheral blood. The V and J genes are TRBV10-2 and TRBJ2-5; no clear D gene. The sequence derives from an adult man with Graves' ophthalmopathy. CDR3 DNA: TGCGCCAGCAGTGAGCTAGGGGAGACCCAGTACTTC. Its protein product is CASSELGETQYF.